Listed below are T cell receptor beta chains from one sample, sequenced in a study of T-cell memory formation after mild COVID-19. TCRdb re-derived calls from the 5' RACE reads in MiXCR, one entry per CDR3 protein. Among 85,000 to 130,000 distinct CDR3 sequences, 9.5% to 15% were seen once, and the ten largest hold around 25%. Sequenced input: PBMCs or a T cell subset sorted from them (not recorded which). The receptors here all came from an adult woman who had mild COVID-19 (a few samples of this study predate the infection). Cell type and time point are not known. The CDR3 runs from the conserved cysteine through the conserved F or W. The D gene is left open where the match is weak. Size is omitted from some rows. Given values are once, few, many or a class for expanded clones.

size	V	J	D	length	CDR3	DNA
many	TRBV12-3/TRBV12-4	TRBJ2-7	-	14	CASSSGTRTYEQYF	TGTGCCAGCAGTTCCGGGACACGGACCTACGAGCAGTACTTC
few	TRBV7-9	TRBJ2-5	TRBD2	15	CASNGREGLLETQYF	TGTGCCAGCAACGGCCGGGAGGGGCTGCTCGAGACCCAGTACTTC
few	TRBV4-3	TRBJ2-4	-	16	CASSHLDDLAKNIQYF	TGCGCCAGCAGCCACCTTGATGACCTAGCCAAAAACATTCAGTACTTC
-	TRBV5-6	TRBJ2-5	TRBD1	15	CASSLGTGSKETQYF	TGTGCCAGCAGCTTGGGGACAGGGTCAAAAGAGACCCAGTACTTC
-	TRBV5-6	TRBJ1-1	-	15	CASSLQGYMNTEAFF	TGTGCCAGCAGCTTGCAGGGGTACATGAACACTGAAGCTTTCTTT
few	TRBV21-1	TRBJ2-5	-	16	CASSKSAGDPQETQYF	TGTGCCAGCAGCAAGTCCGCGGGGGACCCCCAAGAGACCCAGTACTTC
many	TRBV11-2	TRBJ2-5	TRBD1	19	CASSSTLRDRGPYQETQYF	TGTGCCAGCAGCTCTACTCTCCGGGACAGGGGACCTTACCAAGAGACCCAGTACTTC
few	TRBV6-5	TRBJ1-1	-	15	CASTLSRPRGTEAFF	TGTGCCAGCACCTTATCGCGCCCCCGGGGGACTGAAGCTTTCTTT
-	TRBV6-2/TRBV6-3	TRBJ1-2	TRBD1	16	CATQHQTGADGYGYTF	TGTGCCACCCAACACCAGACAGGGGCTGATGGCTATGGCTACACCTTC
-	TRBV12-3/TRBV12-4	TRBJ2-6	TRBD2	18	CASSSRLAGGSGANVLTF	TGTGCCAGCAGTTCGCGACTAGCGGGGGGCTCTGGGGCCAACGTCCTGACTTTC
many	TRBV18	TRBJ2-7	-	14	CASSFGTFLGEQYF	TGTGCCAGCTCATTCGGGACATTCCTCGGCGAGCAGTACTTC
-	TRBV5-1	TRBJ2-3	-	14	CASSWVGSTDTQYF	TGCGCCAGCAGCTGGGTTGGAAGCACAGATACGCAGTATTTT
-	TRBV29-1	TRBJ2-7	-	13	CSVEDVYSYEQYF	TGCAGCGTTGAGGACGTGTATTCCTACGAGCAGTACTTC
few	TRBV7-8	TRBJ2-3	-	12	CASSHILDTQYF	TGTGCCAGCAGCCACATATTGGATACGCAGTATTTT
few	TRBV7-9	TRBJ2-1	TRBD1	16	CASSLPGQGAVNEQFF	TGTGCCAGCAGCTTACCGGGACAGGGGGCGGTTAATGAGCAGTTCTTC
-	TRBV3-1	TRBJ2-3	TRBD1	15	CASSQTGERTDTQYF	TGTGCCAGCAGCCAAACAGGGGAACGGACAGATACGCAGTATTTT
-	TRBV21-1	TRBJ2-1	-	13	CASSKGLAGEQFF	TGTGCCAGCAGCAAAGGGCTAGCGGGTGAGCAGTTCTTC
few	TRBV27	TRBJ2-5	TRBD1	15	CASSRRDRNQETQYF	TGTGCCAGCAGTAGAAGGGACAGAAACCAAGAGACCCAGTACTTC
few	TRBV15	TRBJ2-7	-	15	CATSRDRGPGFEQYF	TGTGCCACCAGCAGAGATCGAGGACCCGGCTTCGAGCAGTACTTC
few	TRBV11-2	TRBJ2-5	TRBD2	15	CASTDLAGGQETQYF	TGTGCCAGCACCGACCTAGCGGGGGGCCAAGAGACCCAGTACTTC
-	TRBV2	TRBJ2-1	TRBD2	15	CASSEGLADYNEQFF	TGTGCCAGCAGTGAAGGGCTAGCGGACTACAATGAGCAGTTCTTC
few	TRBV7-2	TRBJ2-7	-	16	CASSLPARAVDYEQYF	TGTGCCAGCAGCTTACCTGCCAGGGCCGTCGACTACGAGCAGTACTTC
many	TRBV4-1	TRBJ2-3	-	11	CASSQSDTQYF	TGCGCCAGCAGCCAATCAGATACGCAGTATTTT
many	TRBV12-5	TRBJ2-1	-	13	CASGTGSYNEQFF	TGTGCTAGTGGAACGGGCTCCTACAATGAGCAGTTCTTC
-	TRBV6-5	TRBJ1-1	-	15	CASIPFPGGATEAFF	TGTGCCAGCATCCCCTTCCCGGGAGGGGCCACTGAAGCTTTCTTT
-	TRBV2	TRBJ2-7	-	15	CASSEKGAGRFEQYF	TGTGCCAGCAGTGAAAAGGGTGCGGGACGGTTCGAGCAGTACTTC